This entry concerns a single T cell receptor beta chain. This CDR3 comprises 16 residues. Trimming at V came to 4 bases and at J to 2 bases, leaving 11 bases not matched to a gene. From germline, CDR1 is SGHTA and CDR2 FQGNSA. This entry belongs to a study of blood T cell repertoires in COVID-19. Study processing details: Quantification of nucleated cells was approximated via reference gene primer amplification. Method: immunoSEQ multiplex PCR; TCRdb's copy keeps in-frame clones and lacks some. D and trimming come from the DNA, and the V and J calls and clone size come from that table. The repertoire holds 250,000 to 350,000 clones, roughly 87% seen once, with 2.2% in the top ten.

The V and J genes are TRBV7-2 and TRBJ2-7, with 7 nucleotides matching TRBD2. This TCR was recovered from a woman in her fifties or sixties who had recovered from COVID-19. Sequencing was performed on peripheral blood. As DNA, the CDR3 is TGTGCCAGCAGCTGGGTGGTGAGCGGGGCCCCCTACGAGCAGTACTTC. Protein: CASSWVVSGAPYEQYF.